This TCR beta chain was sequenced for a study of HIV-infected children after antiretroviral therapy interruption. Overall study context: Four children interrupted treatment; four stayed on continuous treatment.

This clonotype was seen more than once but under ten times. The antigen is not known. General observations from the study: Naive CD4+ sequences overlapped less between time points once interruption began.

A 3' RACE protocol on RNA, with unique molecular identifiers, produced the TCR library. TCRdb processed the 3' RACE reads anew with MiXCR; each CDR3 protein has one entry. Of tens of thousands of distinct CDR3 sequences in the sample, 3.5% to 5% were seen once. CDR3 length: 14 amino acids. Trimming removed 6 bases at V and 1 base at J, with 12 bases between. Treatment meaning: PENTA 11 planned treatment interruption arm or continuous ART arm. Sorting from thawed PBMCs isolated naive CD4+ CD45RA+ CD45RO- T cells. Sample: CD45RA+ CD4+ T cells from PBMCs, pooled from several time points, taken from a donor given antiretroviral therapy, either interrupted or continuous. The subset denotes: naive CD4+ CD45RA+ CD45RO- T cells. This rearrangement joins TRBV12-3 or TRBV12-4 to TRBJ1-1, with a possible D match to TRBD1 (6 bases). The sequence came from a pool of human donors with HIV. As DNA, the CDR3 is TGTGCCAGCAGGGCCGGGACAACGAACACTGAAGCTTTCTTT. It encodes CASRAGTTNTEAFF.